Following are 30 T cell receptor beta chains from one sample sequenced in a study of T cell repertoires in cytomegalovirus infection. MiXCR was run by TCRdb on the reads, yielding one entry per CDR3 protein. This sample has 50,000 to 65,000 distinct CDR3 sequences; about 18% occur once, and the top ten carry under 75%. The antigens of these receptors remain unknown. Sequenced here: CD8+ T cells from cultured PBMCs, sampled from culture after CMV antigen stimulation. Receptor source: a human donor in good health (CMV status not recorded). Some clones in this sample may be carry-over from other donors' samples.

The V gene is TRBV6-5, the J gene TRBJ2-6; unclear D gene. Germline CDR1 MNHEY, CDR2 SVGAGI. The CDR3 extends over 14 amino acids. V lost 6 bases and J lost 4, with 10 bases in between. This CDR3 reads CASSYLGGANVLTF. CDR3 coding DNA: TGTGCCAGCAGCTATCTGGGGGGGGCCAACGTCCTGACTTTC.

This clonotype came up many times. The chain recombines TRBV11-2 with TRBJ1-2; D is ambiguous. The ends were cut back, 0 bases at V and 4 bases at J, with 3 bases in the middle. The CDR3 loop spans 12 amino acids. Germline loops: CDR1 SGHAT, CDR2 FQNNGV. The CDR3 sequence is CASSLEGYGYTF. As DNA, the CDR3 is TGTGCCAGCAGCTTAGAGGGCTATGGCTACACCTTC.

This chain links TRBV7-2 with TRBJ2-2, with 10 bases lining up with TRBD2. Germline V lookup: CDR1 SGHTA, CDR2 FQGNSA. The CDR3 extends over 17 amino acids. Trimming removed 4 bases from V and 1 base from J; junction bases left unmatched: 6. CDR3 protein: CASSSRTSGMNTGELFF. In DNA, the CDR3 is TGTGCCAGCAGCTCGCGAACTAGCGGGATGAACACCGGGGAGCTGTTTTTT.

This clonotype appeared a few times. The rearrangement uses TRBV9 and TRBJ2-6; D call uncertain. This CDR3 comprises 16 residues. Per the germline V gene, CDR1 is SGDLS and CDR2 is YYNGEE. The V end lost 1 base, the J end lost 0 bases, and 8 bases lay between the germline ends. The CDR3 here is CASSVRAGSGANVLTF. The CDR3 DNA reads as TGTGCCAGCAGCGTACGGGCAGGCTCTGGGGCCAACGTCCTGACTTTC. The whole variable domain, filled in from reference TRBV9 and TRBJ2-6, reads DSGVTQTPKHLITATGQRVTLRCSPRSGDLSVYWYQQSLDQGLQFLIQYYNGEERAKGNILERFSAQQFPDLHSELNLSSLELGDSALYFCASSVRAGSGANVLTFGAGSRLTVL.

The chain recombines TRBV7-8 with TRBJ2-1; no definite D call. Looked up from germline, CDR1 is SGHVS and CDR2 is FQNEAQ. V lost 0 bases and J lost 3, with 12 bases in between. The CDR3 totals 16 residues. CDR3 bases: TGTGCCAGCAGCTTAGCGATGGGGATCCTCTACAATGAGCAGTTCTTC. It specifies CASSLAMGILYNEQFF. Using reference TRBV7-8 and TRBJ2-1 for the parts outside the CDR3, the full variable domain is GAGVSQSPRYKVAKRGQDVALRCDPISGHVSLFWYQQALGQGPEFLTYFQNEAQLDKSGLPSDRFFAERPEGSVSTLKIQRTQQEDSAVYLCASSLAMGILYNEQFFGPGTRLTVL.

This clonotype was seen just once. This sequence joins TRBV7-9 and TRBJ2-1, with 11 bases lining up with TRBD2. The V gene's germline CDR1 is SEHNR and CDR2 FQNEAQ (reference sequence). V lost 5 bases to trimming and J lost 7 bases; unmatched junction nucleotides: 10. The length of the CDR3 is 16 residues. The CDR3 reads CASSTSVAGGRNEQFF. The CDR3 bases are TGTGCCAGCAGCACTTCCGTAGCGGGAGGGAGAAATGAGCAGTTCTTC.

This clonotype appeared a few times. The chain joins TRBV7-9 to TRBJ2-6, with unresolved D. CDR1 is SEHNR, CDR2 FQNEAQ, per germline (reference sequence). CDR3 size: 14 residues. Trimming stripped 1 base from V and 3 bases from J, with 4 bases between. The CDR3 here is CASSLGGGANVLTF. The CDR3 region has the DNA TGTGCCAGCAGCTTAGGGGGTGGGGCCAACGTCCTGACTTTC.

This clonotype appeared a few times. The chain joins TRBV7-9 to TRBJ1-1; no definite D call. V was clipped by 5 bases and J by 4 bases, with 5 bases between them. This CDR3 has 11 residues. Germline CDR1 and CDR2: SEHNR and FQNEAQ (reference sequence). CDR3: CASSRATEAFF. The CDR3 DNA follows: TGTGCCAGCAGCCGGGCCACTGAAGCTTTCTTT. The full variable domain, its missing parts supplied by reference TRBV7-9 and TRBJ1-1, is DTGVSQNPRHKITKRGQNVTFRCDPISEHNRLYWYRQTLGQGPEFLTYFQNEAQLEKSRLLSDRFSAERPKGSFSTLEIQRTEQGDSAMYLCASSRATEAFFGQGTRLTVV.

The V gene is TRBV30, the J gene TRBJ2-1; D unresolved. The germline V and J ends were trimmed by 4 bases and 10 bases, with 8 bases remaining between them. CDR3 size: 10 residues. Germline lookup yields CDR1 GTSNPN and CDR2 SVGIG (reference sequence). CDR3 in amino acids: CAWKSDEQFF. The DNA for the CDR3 is TGTGCCTGGAAAAGCGACGAGCAGTTCTTC.

V gene TRBV27 combines with J gene TRBJ2-5, with TRBD2 matching 7 bases. CDR1 is MNHEY and CDR2 is SMNVEV in the germline V gene (reference sequence). This CDR3 spans 14 amino acids. Trimming cost V 1 base and J 5 bases; bases outside gene matches: 4. For the CDR3, the DNA is TGTGCCAGCAGTTTATGGGGGGGTAGTGAGACCCAGTACTTC. This encodes CASSLWGGSETQYF.

This clonotype was seen a few times. The chain recombines TRBV11-2 with TRBJ2-1; 12 nucleotides align to TRBD2. This CDR3 contains 18 residues. The J segment lost 2 bases and the V segment lost 3 bases, leaving 8 bases of the junction unmatched. Looked up from germline, CDR1 is SGHAT and CDR2 is FQNNGV. CDR3 nucleotides: TGTGCCAGCAGCTTTTCTAGCGGGAGGGCCGCAACCTACAATGAGCAGTTCTTC. Protein product: CASSFSSGRAATYNEQFF.

The chain uses TRBV7-2 and TRBJ1-4; the D is unclear. Germline V gene data show CDR1 as SGHTA and CDR2 as FQGNSA. This CDR3 comprises 14 residues. Trimming cost V 2 bases and J 0 bases, with 4 bases left between them. The CDR3 sequence: CASSLYATNEKLFF. Here the CDR3 DNA reads TGTGCCAGCAGCTTATACGCAACTAATGAAAAACTGTTTTTT.

The V gene is TRBV7-6, the J gene TRBJ2-1; 8 bases align to TRBD2. CDR1 and CDR2 (germline): SGHVS, FNYEAQ. The CDR3 totals 17 residues. After removal of 5 bases from V and 2 bases from J, the junction contained 11 bases not matched to a gene. The CDR3 DNA is TGTGCCAGCAGCCGTTGGGAGAGCGGGAGAACCTACAATGAGCAGTTCTTC. This translates into CASSRWESGRTYNEQFF. The full variable domain, its missing parts supplied by reference TRBV7-6 and TRBJ2-1, is GAGVSQSPRYKVTKRGQDVALRCDPISGHVSLYWYRQALGQGPEFLTYFNYEAQQDKSGLPNDRFSAERPEGSISTLTIQRTEQRDSAMYRCASSRWESGRTYNEQFFGPGTRLTVL.

CDR3 in DNA: TGCGCCAGCTCTAAAACAAGCGGCTACGAGCAGTACTTC. Amino acid sequence: CASSKTSGYEQYF. This rearrangement joins TRBV4-3 to TRBJ2-7, with a weak D call TRBD2 (5 bases). CDR3 length equals 13 residues. From germline, CDR1 is LGHNA and CDR2 YSLEER. The V gene lost 8 bases and the J gene lost 3 bases, with 14 bases spanning the gap.

This clonotype was counted at least ten times. This chain connects TRBV4-1 to TRBJ2-1, with unresolved D. This CDR3 region has 14 residues. The germline CDR1 and CDR2 sequences are MGHRA and YSYEKL. V was cut by 4 bases and J by 4 bases, with 11 bases left in between. The CDR3 sequence is CASSPIGVYNEQFF. The CDR3 DNA follows: TGCGCCAGCAGCCCCATTGGGGTTTACAATGAGCAGTTCTTC.

At least ten counts were recorded for this clonotype. This chain joins TRBV24-1 and TRBJ2-1; possibly TRBD1 for D (6 bases). CDR3 length: 11 residues. Trimming removed 9 bases from V and 9 bases from J, with 11 bases in between. CDR1 and CDR2 from the germline V gene are KGHDR and SFDVKD. In DNA form, the CDR3 reads TGTGCCACCGGGACAAAGGCTGAGCAGTTCTTC. This gives the protein CATGTKAEQFF.

The CDR3 DNA follows: TGCGCCAGCAGCCAAGAAGGGGGGGGCACTGAAGCTTTCTTT. Its translation: CASSQEGGGTEAFF. The chain carries TRBV4-1 and TRBJ1-1; weak D call: TRBD1 (6 bases). Germline V gene lookup returns CDR1 MGHRA and CDR2 YSYEKL. V lost 0 bases and J 4 bases, leaving 9 bases between the germline ends. This CDR3 spans 14 amino acids.

This clonotype was counted a few times. The CDR3 reads CATWGTGVSGELFF. In DNA, the CDR3 is TGTGCCACCTGGGGTACGGGAGTGTCCGGGGAGCTGTTTTTT. V is TRBV10-3 and J is TRBJ2-2; tentatively, D is TRBD2 (6 bases). Germline CDR1 and CDR2: ENHRY and SYGVKD. The CDR3 covers 14 residues. Trimming left V 10 bases short and J 6 bases short, with 18 bases between.

The chain is built from TRBV28 and TRBJ1-1, with unresolved D. Germline loops: CDR1 MDHEN, CDR2 SYDVKM. The CDR3 loop spans 13 amino acids. V was clipped by 6 bases and J by 5 bases, with 13 bases between them. The CDR3 spells CASSTRVGTEAFF. The CDR3 DNA is TGTGCCAGCAGCACAAGGGTTGGTACTGAAGCTTTCTTT.

This clonotype was observed a few times. The chain links TRBV4-3 to TRBJ2-1, with a weak D call TRBD2 (5 bases). The V and J ends lost 0 bases and 1 base respectively, with 10 bases between them. The germline V gene encodes CDR1 LGHNA and CDR2 YSLEER. The CDR3 has 16 residues. This CDR3 reads CASSQDLSGSYNEQFF. The CDR3 bases are TGCGCCAGCAGCCAAGACCTCAGCGGTTCCTACAATGAGCAGTTCTTC.

The chain carries TRBV7-9 and TRBJ2-5; 9 bases match TRBD1. This CDR3 is 15 amino acids long. CDR1 SEHNR and CDR2 FQNEAQ come from the germline V gene (reference sequence). V shed 5 bases and J 5 bases; nucleotides not matched to a gene: 9. CDR3 amino acids: CASSLQTGGLETQYF. CDR3 DNA: TGTGCCAGCAGCCTCCAGACAGGGGGTCTGGAGACCCAGTACTTC.

This chain connects TRBV7-2 to TRBJ1-4; 12 bases map to TRBD1. J gave up 8 bases and V 4 bases, and 5 bases lay outside the gene matches. This CDR3 has 15 amino acids. Germline V gene sequence: CDR1 SGHTA, CDR2 FQGNSA. CDR3 in DNA: TGTGCCAGCAGCTCCAGGGACAGGGGGCGAGAAAAACTGTTTTTT. Translated, it gives CASSSRDRGREKLFF.

This chain uses TRBV7-8 with TRBJ2-3; 12 bases line up with TRBD2. The CDR3 is made up of 17 amino acids. The germline V gene has CDR1 SGHVS and CDR2 FQNEAQ. V lost 5 bases and J lost 0; bases outside the gene matches: 6. CDR3 region: CASSDRLAGASTDTQYF. DNA for the CDR3: TGTGCCAGCAGCGACCGACTAGCGGGGGCCAGCACAGATACGCAGTATTTT.

This clonotype was recorded many times. The chain has TRBV7-2 and TRBJ2-7, with a tentative D call TRBD1 (6 bases). This CDR3 region has 15 residues. Germline CDR1 SGHTA, CDR2 FQGNSA. V shed 1 base and J shed 4 bases, with 14 bases lying between them. CDR3 sequence reads: CASSLESLQGYEQYF. The CDR3 bases are TGTGCCAGCAGCTTAGAATCTCTACAGGGATACGAGCAGTACTTC. The whole variable domain, remainder taken from reference TRBV7-2 and TRBJ2-7, is GAGVSQSPSNKVTEKGKDVELRCDPISGHTALYWYRQSLGQGLEFLIYFQGNSAPDKSGLPSDRFSAERTGGSVSTLTIQRTQQEDSAVYLCASSLESLQGYEQYFGPGTRLTVT.

V and J are TRBV4-3 and TRBJ1-5; D may be TRBD1 (5 bases). CDR3 size: 15 residues. Germline values: CDR1 LGHNA, CDR2 YSLEER. Trimming took 3 bases from V and 3 from J, leaving 12 bases between them. The CDR3 is CASSQFTGNNQPQHF. The DNA for the CDR3 is TGCGCCAGCAGCCAGTTCACAGGAAACAATCAGCCCCAGCATTTT.

V is TRBV4-1 and J is TRBJ2-7; D ambiguous. Germline V lookup: CDR1 MGHRA, CDR2 YSYEKL. Between the trimmed V and J ends, which lost 1 base and 1 base, there was a span of 5 bases. This CDR3 has 13 residues. In DNA form, the CDR3 reads TGCGCCAGCAGCCAAGGGACGTCCTACGAGCAGTACTTC. Protein sequence: CASSQGTSYEQYF.

The chain recombines TRBV7-2 with TRBJ2-1; 13 bases are a match to TRBD2. Germline V gene sequence: CDR1 SGHTA, CDR2 FQGNSA. The length of the CDR3 is 16 residues. V lost 1 base, J lost 7 bases, and 4 bases stayed unmatched. The DNA of the CDR3 is TGTGCCAGCAGCTTAGTTACTAGCGGGGGGGGAAATGAGCAGTTCTTC. Encoded protein: CASSLVTSGGGNEQFF.

This clonotype was seen repeatedly, ten times or more. The chain is built from TRBV7-2 and TRBJ2-5; 9 bases fit TRBD2. Per germline, CDR1 SGHTA and CDR2 FQGNSA. With 1 base clipped from V and 2 bases from J, the junction kept 5 bases outside the gene matches. This CDR3 contains 16 residues. In DNA form, the CDR3 reads TGTGCCAGCAGCTTAGGTGGTAGCGGGGGACAAGAGACCCAGTACTTC. Its translation: CASSLGGSGGQETQYF.

The rearrangement uses TRBV6-2 or TRBV6-3 and TRBJ2-7, with 7 nucleotides matching TRBD2. The germline V gene has CDR1 MNHEY and CDR2 SVGEGT. V lost 4 bases and J lost 7; bases outside the gene matches: 10. This CDR3 has 14 residues. CDR3 loop: CASSWASGRREQYF. The CDR3 DNA sequence: TGTGCCAGCAGTTGGGCTAGCGGACGTAGGGAGCAGTACTTC.

The chain couples TRBV7-9 to TRBJ2-7; perhaps D is TRBD1 or TRBD2 (5 bases each). Between the trimmed V and J ends, which lost 5 bases and 3 bases, there was a span of 14 bases. The CDR3 loop spans 14 amino acids. Per germline, CDR1 SEHNR and CDR2 FQNEAQ (reference sequence). The DNA of the CDR3 is TGTGCCAGCAGCGGTCCGGGGCAGTTCTACGAGCAGTACTTC. Encoded protein: CASSGPGQFYEQYF.